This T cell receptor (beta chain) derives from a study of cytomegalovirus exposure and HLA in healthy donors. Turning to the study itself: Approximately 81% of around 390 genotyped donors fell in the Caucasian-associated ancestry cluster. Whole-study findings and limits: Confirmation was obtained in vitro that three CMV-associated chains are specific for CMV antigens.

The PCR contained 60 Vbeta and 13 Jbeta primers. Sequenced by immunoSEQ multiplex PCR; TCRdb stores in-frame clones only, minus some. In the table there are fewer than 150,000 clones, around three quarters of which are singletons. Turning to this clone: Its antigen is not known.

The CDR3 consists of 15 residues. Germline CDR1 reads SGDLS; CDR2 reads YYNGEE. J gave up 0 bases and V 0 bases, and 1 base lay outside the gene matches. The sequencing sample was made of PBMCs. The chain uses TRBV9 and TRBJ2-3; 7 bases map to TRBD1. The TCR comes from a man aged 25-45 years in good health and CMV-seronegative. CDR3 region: CASSVVGQSTDTQYF. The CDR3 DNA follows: TGTGCCAGCAGCGTAGTGGGACAGAGCACAGATACGCAGTATTTT.